The rows below give T cell receptor beta chains drawn from one sample of a study of cytomegalovirus exposure and HLA in healthy donors. Data came from immunoSEQ multiplex PCR; TCRdb stores just in-frame clones and leaves some out. The repertoire holds roughly 67,000 clones, approximately 90% seen once, with about 3.2% in the top ten. Sequencing was performed on PBMCs. These receptors were obtained from a man between 18 and 35 years old in good health and CMV-seronegative. Each CDR3 is given without its conserved first and last residue. The order of the fields is V gene, J gene, CDR3 protein.

TRBV10-3,TRBJ2-7,AITSRDRSYEQY
TRBV29-1,TRBJ1-1,SVELTGRTEAF
TRBV5-1,TRBJ2-1,ASSPSGQATYNEQF
TRBV7-2,TRBJ2-1,ASSLIRSVEQF
TRBV9,TRBJ2-5,ASSVAPGLAERETQY
TRBV27,TRBJ2-1,ASSSPIAGRVGNEQF
TRBV5-4,TRBJ2-1,ASSTGTSGRIEQF
TRBV7-9,TRBJ1-3,ASSLLTEGGGNTIY
TRBV7-2,TRBJ1-2,ASSRGLYGYT
TRBV7-6,TRBJ2-2,ASRQVRGPAGELF
TRBV29-1,TRBJ1-2,SVEKVAGIGGYT
TRBV4-1,TRBJ2-5,ASSQEEGGSVETQY
TRBV7-2,TRBJ2-7,ASSILYEQY
TRBV7-2,TRBJ1-1,ASSLFKGGYPLATEAF
TRBV7-3,TRBJ2-1,ASSPERGRMHEQF
TRBV6-1,TRBJ2-3,ASSEVGLQY
TRBV6-4,TRBJ1-5,ASTVSPQGRHQPQH
TRBV5-6,TRBJ1-1,ASSVFRTENTEAF
TRBV7-9,TRBJ1-1,ASSSRGDTEAF
TRBV6-5,TRBJ1-2,ASSLLGVLNYGYT
TRBV6-5,TRBJ1-5,ASSYSSWSNQPQH
TRBV7-3,TRBJ2-2,ASRVRQGRNSNTGELF
TRBV7-9,TRBJ2-7,ASSSPPSGGEQY
TRBV5-1,TRBJ2-7,ASSSRTGTVTSYEQY
TRBV6-1,TRBJ2-6,ASSEGRSGANVLT
TRBV18,TRBJ2-1,ASSPLTDDYNEQF
TRBV28,TRBJ2-7,ASSFVGGNLYEQY
TRBV7-2,TRBJ2-1,ASSSPTSGLSYNEQF
TRBV27,TRBJ2-1,ARPRDTTNEQF
TRBV18,TRBJ1-1,ASSPATGNTEAF
TRBV7-9,TRBJ1-3,ASSPQIGNTIY
TRBV25-1,TRBJ2-7,ASSESGRHSYEQY
TRBV19,TRBJ2-7,ASSIKGDSYEQY
TRBV7-2,TRBJ2-1,ASSSTSLYEQF
TRBV25-1,TRBJ2-7,ASNRGYSYEQY
TRBV6-1,TRBJ1-1,ASSEAQEAF
TRBV29-1,TRBJ2-3,SADPHTREVGNTQY
TRBV5-1,TRBJ2-5,ASSPGLETQY
TRBV29-1,TRBJ2-1,SVGGDSVYNEQF
TRBV9,TRBJ2-3,ASSRQAGGRTDTQY
TRBV7-7,TRBJ2-1,ASSLERGTEQF
TRBV29-1,TRBJ2-7,SVGTPGASVYEQY
TRBV7-6,TRBJ2-3,ASSSPEINVGTDTQY
TRBV2,TRBJ2-3,ASSGVPTGSSTDTQY
TRBV29-1,TRBJ2-1,SVIGTSGYNEQF
TRBV7-2,TRBJ2-2,ASIHIRGSHKAGELF
TRBV7-3,TRBJ2-6,ASSLVGTRTGGSSGANVLT
TRBV15,TRBJ2-1,ATSAQREGRYNEQF
TRBV4-3,TRBJ2-1,ASSQTRDNYNEQF
TRBV7-3,TRBJ2-1,ASSYTGTSRYHEQF
TRBV5-4,TRBJ2-7,ASSFDTSYEQY
TRBV9,TRBJ2-5,ASSVATGGQETQY
TRBV6-5,TRBJ2-1,ASSVISSGYNEQF